Shown below are 22 T cell receptor beta chains from a single sample sequenced in a study of cytomegalovirus exposure and HLA in healthy donors. Profiled with immunoSEQ multiplex PCR; TCRdb holds only in-frame clones, not every one. The data contain more than 110,000 clones, 86% of them singletons. Source material: PBMCs. Receptor source: a man between 18 and 29 years old in good health and CMV-seronegative.

The chain has TRBV6-1 and TRBJ2-7; D might be TRBD2 (7 bases). Trimming stripped 6 bases from V and 5 bases from J, with 17 bases between. CDR3 size: 14 residues. Looked up from germline, CDR1 is MNHNS and CDR2 is SASEGT. CDR3 nucleotides: TGTGCCAGCAGATTCAGGGGAGGGGAGCACGAGCAGTACTTC. Its translation is CASRFRGGEHEQYF.

The chain has TRBV9 and TRBJ1-2, with D tentatively TRBD1 (6 bases). Germline V gene sequence: CDR1 SGDLS, CDR2 YYNGEE. Trimming took 0 bases from V and 4 from J, leaving 16 bases between them. The CDR3 consists of 16 residues. CDR3 sequence: CASSVVQGRTSYGYTF. For the CDR3, the DNA is TGTGCCAGCAGCGTAGTTCAGGGGCGTACGTCCTATGGCTACACCTTC.

This chain uses TRBV9 with TRBJ2-1; no clear D gene. Germline loops: CDR1 SGDLS, CDR2 YYNGEE. CDR3 length: 14 amino acids. V lost 0 bases and J 8 bases, leaving 12 bases between the germline ends. CDR3 sequence (DNA): TGTGCCAGCAGCGTAGGGTTATCTATGGATGAGCAGTTCTTC. It specifies CASSVGLSMDEQFF. The full variable domain, its missing parts supplied by reference TRBV9 and TRBJ2-1, is DSGVTQTPKHLITATGQRVTLRCSPRSGDLSVYWYQQSLDQGLQFLIQYYNGEERAKGNILERFSAQQFPDLHSELNLSSLELGDSALYFCASSVGLSMDEQFFGPGTRLTVL.

This clone was seen only once. The J gene is TRBJ1-1, the V gene TRBV4-3, with 7 bases lining up with TRBD1. V lost 0 bases and J lost 13; bases outside the gene matches: 11. The CDR3 consists of 14 residues. Germline lookup yields CDR1 LGHNA and CDR2 YSLEER. The CDR3 here is CASSQETGEIKLFF. CDR3 coding DNA: TGCGCCAGCAGCCAAGAAACAGGGGAAATAAAGCTTTTCTTT.

The genes are TRBV15 and TRBJ1-2, with D unclear. This CDR3 is 13 amino acids long. CDR1 is LNHNV and CDR2 is YYDKDF in the germline V gene (reference sequence). Deletions cut 0 bases from V and 4 bases from J, with 6 bases between. CDR3 sequence (DNA): TGTGCCACCAGCAGAGATCTTTTCTATGGCTACACCTTC. The encoded protein is CATSRDLFYGYTF.

The chain couples TRBV6-1 to TRBJ2-7; 12 bases match TRBD1. The CDR3 runs 15 residues. The germline gives CDR1 MNHNS, CDR2 SASEGT. With V trimmed by 1 base and J by 6 bases, 4 bases remained unmatched. CDR3 nucleotide sequence: TGTGCCAGCAGTGAAGAGGGACAGGGGGCCCTCGAGCAGTACTTC. This sequence encodes CASSEEGQGALEQYF.

This chain links TRBV7-6 with TRBJ1-4; 7 bases agree with TRBD1. Per the germline V gene, CDR1 is SGHVS and CDR2 is FNYEAQ. The CDR3 runs 15 residues. Trimming removed 5 bases from V and 6 bases from J; junction bases left unmatched: 9. CDR3 sequence reads: CASSPQTGPHEKLFF. The CDR3 nucleotides are TGTGCCAGCAGCCCCCAGACAGGGCCGCATGAAAAACTGTTTTTT.

The chain combines TRBV19 with TRBJ2-2; 8 bases fit TRBD1. CDR3 length: 14 residues. The germline V gene encodes CDR1 LNHDA and CDR2 SQIVND (reference sequence). Germline trimming cut 4 bases from V and 3 bases from J; bases unmatched to any gene: 1. The CDR3 DNA sequence: TGTGCCAGTAGTAGACAGGGGCACACCGGGGAGCTGTTTTTT. This gives the protein CASSRQGHTGELFF.

The chain recombines TRBV6-6 with TRBJ2-3; D is perhaps TRBD2 (6 bases). Germline assignment: CDR1 MNHNY and CDR2 SVGAGI (reference sequence). The V gene lost 5 bases and the J gene lost 2 bases, with 14 bases spanning the gap. This CDR3 is 15 amino acids long. This CDR3 reads CASSQRGLFTDTQYF. DNA of the CDR3: TGTGCCAGCAGTCAGAGGGGACTGTTCACAGATACGCAGTATTTT.

The V and J genes are TRBV7-2 and TRBJ2-5, with D unresolved. Trimming left V 1 base short and J 3 bases short, with 3 bases between. The germline CDR1 and CDR2 sequences are SGHTA and FQGNSA. The CDR3 has 12 residues. This chain's CDR3 is CASSLVEETQYF. The DNA for the CDR3 is TGTGCCAGCAGCTTAGTCGAAGAGACCCAGTACTTC.

The J gene is TRBJ2-5, the V gene TRBV7-9; a possible D gene is TRBD2 (6 bases). Germline assignment: CDR1 SEHNR and CDR2 FQNEAQ (reference sequence). V shed 4 bases and J shed 3 bases, with 15 bases lying between them. The CDR3 totals 15 residues. DNA of the CDR3: TGTGCCAGCAGCTCAACTACCGGGGGTAAAGAGACCCAGTACTTC. Protein sequence: CASSSTTGGKETQYF.

The V call is TRBV5-4, the J call TRBJ2-7; 9 bases map to TRBD1. From germline, CDR1 is SGHNT and CDR2 YYREEE (reference sequence). This CDR3 has 14 residues. V shed 4 bases and J 5 bases; nucleotides not matched to a gene: 7. Written as DNA, the CDR3 is TGTGCCAGCAGCGGGAAACAGGGGGCGAACGAGCAGTACTTC. Amino acids: CASSGKQGANEQYF.

This chain connects TRBV25-1 to TRBJ2-5; the D gene is possibly TRBD1 (6 bases). The germline gives CDR1 MGHDK, CDR2 SYGVNS. The CDR3 totals 16 residues. Deletions cut 4 bases from V and 5 bases from J, with 20 bases between. The CDR3 DNA sequence: TGTGCCAGCAGTGGGGGAAGGGACAAGCCTTGGGAGACCCAGTACTTC. This encodes CASSGGRDKPWETQYF. Drawing the rest from reference TRBV25-1 and TRBJ2-5, the complete variable domain is EADIYQTPRYLVIGTGKKITLECSQTMGHDKMYWYQQDPGMELHLIHYSYGVNSTEKGDLSSESTVSRIRTEHFPLTLESARPSHTSQYLCASSGGRDKPWETQYFGPGTRLLVL.

The chain uses TRBV6-1 and TRBJ2-7, with 9 bases that match TRBD1. Trimming at V came to 5 bases and at J to 10 bases, leaving 15 bases not matched to a gene. The CDR3 runs to 15 residues. Germline CDR1 is MNHNS and CDR2 is SASEGT. The CDR3 DNA reads as TGTGCCAGCAGTAGACCGGGACAGGGTTTTATCGACCAGTACTTC. Protein: CASSRPGQGFIDQYF.

The V gene is TRBV6-5, the J gene TRBJ2-1; 9 nucleotides agree with TRBD2. V trimming: 6 bases; J trimming: 4 bases; junction bases outside the gene matches: 7. The CDR3 contains 15 residues. Germline V CDR1 and CDR2: MNHEY, SVGAGI. Here the CDR3 reads CASSLSGRAYNEQFF. The CDR3 region has the DNA TGTGCCAGCAGCCTTAGCGGGAGAGCGTACAATGAGCAGTTCTTC.

The genes are TRBV7-2 and TRBJ2-5; D not resolved. CDR3 length equals 13 residues. Trimming pared 5 bases from V and 5 bases from J, leaving 12 bases between. Looked up from germline, CDR1 is SGHTA and CDR2 is FQGNSA. CDR3 coding DNA: TGTGCCAGCAGCCGAGATCTCTGGGAGACCCAGTACTTC. It translates to CASSRDLWETQYF.

This chain connects TRBV29-1 to TRBJ1-2, with D possibly matching TRBD1 (5 bases). Trimming cost V 6 bases and J 4 bases, with 15 bases left between them. Germline CDR1 and CDR2: SQVTM and ANQGSEA. The CDR3 extends over 13 amino acids. CDR3 sequence reads: CSVHPQGTYGYTF. The CDR3 coding sequence is TGCAGCGTCCACCCCCAGGGTACCTATGGCTACACCTTC. Full variable domain (missing parts from reference TRBV29-1 and TRBJ1-2): SAVISQKPSRDICQRGTSLTIQCQVDSQVTMMFWYRQQPGQSLTLIATANQGSEATYESGFVIDKFPISRPNLTFSTLTVSNMSPEDSSIYLCSVHPQGTYGYTFGSGTRLTVV.

The genes are TRBV4-1 and TRBJ2-1, with unresolved D. Trimming took 1 base from V and 9 from J, leaving 10 bases between them. The length of the CDR3 is 13 residues. The germline gives CDR1 MGHRA, CDR2 YSYEKL. The DNA for the CDR3 is TGCGCCAGCAGCCAAGTTGAGGCAAGTGAGCAGTTCTTC. This encodes CASSQVEASEQFF.

This clone has just one count. The rearrangement uses TRBV6-1 and TRBJ1-3; TRBD1 might be the D (5 bases). V shed 1 base and J shed 4 bases, with 14 bases lying between them. CDR1 is MNHNS, CDR2 SASEGT, per germline. The CDR3 loop spans 16 amino acids. Here the CDR3 reads CASSEGTGLLGNTIYF. The CDR3 DNA reads as TGTGCCAGCAGTGAAGGGACGGGACTACTAGGAAACACCATATATTTT.

In DNA, the CDR3 is TGTGCCAGCAGACAGGGGGCAGATACGCAGTATTTT. It is translated as CASRQGADTQYF. The chain employs TRBV2 and TRBJ2-3; 8 bases are shared with TRBD1. The CDR3 sequence is 12 residues long. The germline CDR1 and CDR2 sequences are SNHLY and FYNNEI. With 6 bases clipped from V and 4 bases from J, the junction kept 0 bases outside the gene matches.

The chain is built from TRBV10-3 and TRBJ2-3; 9 nucleotides align to TRBD2. Trimming cost V 4 bases and J 7 bases; bases outside gene matches: 9. From germline, CDR1 is ENHRY and CDR2 SYGVKD. CDR3 length: 15 amino acids. The CDR3: CAISAEAGGPNTQYF. In DNA, the CDR3 is TGTGCCATCAGTGCCGAGGCGGGAGGGCCAAATACGCAGTATTTT.

The chain employs TRBV19 and TRBJ2-3, with TRBD2 matching 13 bases. CDR3 length: 18 amino acids. V dropped 5 bases and J dropped 0; count of bases not matched to a gene: 8. Germline values: CDR1 LNHDA, CDR2 SQIVND (reference sequence). This chain's CDR3 is CASSHRLAGGVSTDTQYF. The CDR3, as DNA: TGTGCCAGTAGTCACAGACTAGCGGGGGGCGTTAGCACAGATACGCAGTATTTT.